This TCR beta chain stems from a study of vaccination effects on CD4 cells after COVID-19. For the study at large: Sequencing in the ViraFEST assay came after antigen-specific CD4+ T cells had been expanded with viral peptide pools, which were used to stimulate PBMC.

Profiled with immunoSEQ multiplex PCR; TCRdb holds only in-frame clones, not every one. The top ten clones hold around 6.3% of a sample with 45,000 to 55,000 clones, under 80% of them seen once. Trimming shortened V by 4 bases and J by 3 bases, and 8 bases separated the two germline ends. The CDR3 contains 12 residues. The germline V gene encodes CDR1 SGHKS and CDR2 YYEKEE (reference sequence). In regard to this clone: The antigen remains unidentified.

Following 10 days of culture, CD4+ T cells were isolated. As their vaccination, participants received two doses of either BNT162b2 or mRNA-1273. The material was CD4+ T cells from PBMCs cultured without peptide, obtained after COVID-19 vaccination. The sequence was collected from a human donor who received a COVID-19 vaccine. The chain couples TRBV5-5 to TRBJ2-7; perhaps TRBD2 as D (5 bases). The DNA for the CDR3 is TGTGCCAGCAGCCTGGACTTCTACGAGCAGTACTTC. It yields the protein CASSLDFYEQYF.